These 27 T cell receptor beta chains were all obtained from the same sample, sequenced in a study of CD8+ T cells in alopecia areata. Treatment given: oral pan-JAK inhibitor, 5-10 mg twice daily. The sequencing template was cDNA reverse transcribed from extracted RNA. Sequenced by immunoSEQ multiplex PCR; TCRdb stores in-frame clones only, minus some. Seen here are 180,000 or so clones, 58% observed once, and the top ten hold 16%. The material was CD4+ T cells sorted from blood, obtained between weeks 55 and 65, from a patient treated with tofacitinib. These receptors were taken from a human donor with alopecia areata.

This clone was observed a few times. V is TRBV25-1 and J is TRBJ2-6; 7 bases are a match to TRBD1. V shed 3 bases and J 1 base; nucleotides not matched to a gene: 6. The germline V gene encodes CDR1 MGHDK and CDR2 SYGVNS. This CDR3 contains 17 residues. The CDR3: CASSEGQIQSGANVLTF. CDR3 DNA sequence: TGTGCCAGCAGTGAGGGACAGATTCAATCTGGGGCCAACGTCCTGACTTTC.

The chain links TRBV5-1 to TRBJ2-1; D possibly corresponds to TRBD1 (5 bases). Germline assignment: CDR1 SGHRS and CDR2 YFSETQ. Deletions cut 0 bases from V and 12 bases from J, with 19 bases between. The CDR3 spans 15 residues. The CDR3 region has the DNA TGCGCCAGCAGCTTGGGGCAGGGCCCTATGTTTGGGCAGTTCTTC. It encodes CASSLGQGPMFGQFF.

The chain is built from TRBV10-3 and TRBJ1-1; D is unresolved. The CDR3 loop spans 16 amino acids. CDR1 and CDR2 from the germline V gene are ENHRY and SYGVKD. The V gene lost 3 bases and the J gene lost 4 bases, with 18 bases spanning the gap. The chain's CDR3 is CAISEGNWGRGTEAFF. In DNA form, the CDR3 reads TGTGCCATCAGTGAAGGAAATTGGGGTCGGGGCACTGAAGCTTTCTTT.

This clone has more than one count but fewer than ten. V gene TRBV27 combines with J gene TRBJ1-5, with D perhaps matching TRBD1 (5 bases). The CDR3 length is 13 residues. Germline CDR1 and CDR2: MNHEY and SMNVEV (reference sequence). V lost 5 bases, J lost 7 bases, and 12 bases lay in between. The CDR3 DNA reads TGTGCCAGCAGTGTCCGGGGGGAGCAGCCCCAGCATTTT. This encodes CASSVRGEQPQHF.

Worth noting for this clone: Germline is not matched at one junction end, which may reflect a read error. The V call is TRBV5-1, the J call TRBJ2-5; the D gene is possibly TRBD1 (5 bases). The assigned J gene may be wrong: the sequence end matches TRBJ2-7 better. The CDR3 loop spans 15 amino acids. Germline V CDR1 and CDR2: SGHRS, YFSETQ. DNA of the CDR3: TGCGCCAGCAGCCCTAAACAGGCAGTCTCCTCCGAGCAGTACTTC. Translated: CASSPKQAVSSEQYF.

The chain recombines TRBV30 with TRBJ1-1, with unresolved D. The germline V and J ends were trimmed by 2 bases and 1 base, with 8 bases remaining between them. CDR3 length equals 13 residues. Per germline, CDR1 GTSNPN and CDR2 SVGIG (reference sequence). The CDR3 loop is CAWSKQENTEAFF. The CDR3 nucleotides are TGTGCCTGGAGTAAGCAGGAGAACACTGAAGCTTTCTTT.

The rearrangement joins TRBV28 to TRBJ1-2; D is ambiguous. Germline lookup yields CDR1 MDHEN and CDR2 SYDVKM. This CDR3 comprises 12 residues. Trimming cost V 8 bases and J 1 base, with 8 bases left between them. This CDR3 is CASLEGNYGYTF. In nucleotides, the CDR3 is TGTGCCAGCCTCGAGGGTAACTATGGCTACACCTTC.

The V and J genes are TRBV6-5 and TRBJ1-2, with D uncertain. Germline V gene lookup returns CDR1 MNHEY and CDR2 SVGAGI. The V end lost 0 bases, the J end lost 1 base, and 9 bases lay between the germline ends. CDR3 length: 15 residues. Here the CDR3 DNA reads TGTGCCAGCAGTTACTCGGCGGGGAATAACTATGGCTACACCTTC. Amino acid sequence: CASSYSAGNNYGYTF.

This chain connects TRBV27 to TRBJ1-2, with D hard to call. The CDR3 loop spans 15 amino acids. Trimming took 6 bases from V and 1 from J, leaving 15 bases between them. Germline V lookup: CDR1 MNHEY, CDR2 SMNVEV (reference sequence). The CDR3 region is CASSWTPLGNYGYTF. The CDR3 region has the DNA TGTGCCAGCAGCTGGACCCCGCTGGGTAACTATGGCTACACCTTC.

This clone was counted between two and nine times. This sequence joins TRBV4-2 and TRBJ1-2; tentatively, D is TRBD1 (5 bases). CDR1 is LGHNA, CDR2 YNFKEQ, per germline. Trimming shortened V by 1 base and J by 4 bases, and 13 bases separated the two germline ends. The CDR3 is made up of 15 amino acids. The DNA for the CDR3 is TGTGCCAGCAGCCAAGGAAACAGGAAGGCCTATGGCTACACCTTC. The encoded protein is CASSQGNRKAYGYTF.

The genes are TRBV9 and TRBJ2-3; D call uncertain. The germline V and J ends were trimmed by 3 bases and 5 bases, with 4 bases remaining between them. The CDR3 covers 11 residues. Germline V gene lookup returns CDR1 SGDLS and CDR2 YYNGEE. As DNA, the CDR3 is TGTGCCAGCAGCGAAAGAGATACGCAGTATTTT. Its translation is CASSERDTQYF.

The rearrangement links TRBV29-1 to TRBJ2-1; D may match TRBD1 or TRBD2 (5 bases each). Germline values: CDR1 SQVTM, CDR2 ANQGSEA. CDR3 length equals 14 residues. V was shortened by 4 bases and J by 3 bases, with 13 bases between the two germline ends. In DNA form, the CDR3 reads TGCAGCGTTGTACGTGGGGGTGTCTACAATGAGCAGTTCTTC. It encodes CSVVRGGVYNEQFF.

The J gene is TRBJ2-5, the V gene TRBV6-5, with D tentatively TRBD1 (6 bases). Germline V CDR1 and CDR2: MNHEY, SVGAGI. This CDR3 comprises 13 residues. V was pared by 6 bases and J by 4 bases, with 12 bases between. In DNA form, the CDR3 reads TGTGCCAGCAGGGAGACAGGAGGAGAGACCCAGTACTTC. It encodes CASRETGGETQYF.

The sample holds a few counts of this clone. J is TRBJ2-7 and V is TRBV7-9; D ambiguous. The CDR3 has 11 amino acids. The ends were cut back, 5 bases at V and 4 bases at J, with 6 bases in the middle. The V gene's germline CDR1 is SEHNR and CDR2 FQNEAQ (reference sequence). CDR3 amino acids: CASSPQYEQYF. The CDR3 bases are TGTGCCAGCAGCCCCCAGTACGAGCAGTACTTC.

This sequence joins TRBV2 and TRBJ2-7; D is unclear. Germline V gene lookup returns CDR1 SNHLY and CDR2 FYNNEI. The V and J ends lost 3 bases and 4 bases respectively, with 7 bases between them. CDR3 length equals 12 residues. CDR3 in DNA: TGTGCCAGCAGTGATGATTTTTACGAGCAGTACTTC. Its protein product is CASSDDFYEQYF.

This clone was counted between two and nine times. The rearrangement uses TRBV29-1 and TRBJ2-1, with 9 bases fitting TRBD2. V was clipped by 7 bases and J by 3 bases; unmatched bases: 1. Germline values: CDR1 SQVTM, CDR2 ANQGSEA. The CDR3 is 12 residues long. The chain's CDR3 is CSGSGGYNEQFF. DNA of the CDR3: TGCAGCGGTAGCGGGGGCTACAATGAGCAGTTCTTC.

In its sample, this clone was seen once. V usage is TRBV11-2 and J usage is TRBJ2-4; weak D call: TRBD2 (6 bases). In germline, CDR1 is SGHAT, CDR2 FQNNGV. V lost 5 bases and J 7 bases, leaving 15 bases between the germline ends. The CDR3 spans 14 residues. The CDR3 reads CASSPLAGMNIQYF. The DNA of the CDR3 is TGTGCCAGCAGCCCTTTGGCGGGGATGAACATTCAGTACTTC.

The chain couples TRBV29-1 to TRBJ2-1; 7 positions agree with TRBD2. V shed 4 bases and J 7 bases; nucleotides not matched to a gene: 1. The CDR3 length is 11 residues. Germline CDR1 and CDR2: SQVTM and ANQGSEA. As DNA, the CDR3 is TGCAGCGTTGGGCGGGGGAATGAGCAGTTCTTC. This encodes CSVGRGNEQFF.

This chain joins TRBV29-1 and TRBJ1-2; TRBD1 matches at 7 bases. CDR1 and CDR2 from the germline V gene are SQVTM and ANQGSEA. The CDR3 consists of 11 residues. Losses at the gene ends were 0 bases for V and 8 bases for J; bases not matched to a gene: 0. The CDR3: CSVEETGGYTF. CDR3 bases: TGCAGCGTTGAAGAGACAGGGGGCTACACCTTC.

The chain has TRBV6-5 and TRBJ1-6, with D possibly matching TRBD1 (5 bases). The CDR3 length is 15 residues. CDR1 is MNHEY and CDR2 is SVGAGI in the germline V gene. V lost 7 bases, J lost 0 bases, and 10 bases lay in between. Here the CDR3 reads CASNQGVSYNSPLHF. In nucleotides, the CDR3 is TGTGCCAGCAACCAGGGAGTCTCCTATAATTCACCCCTCCACTTT.

The gene calls are TRBV2 and TRBJ2-7, with 7 bases matching TRBD1. The germline gives CDR1 SNHLY, CDR2 FYNNEI. V lost 0 bases, J lost 0 bases, and 5 bases stayed unmatched. The CDR3 has 16 amino acids. The CDR3 is CASSEADRLYSYEQYF. DNA of the CDR3: TGTGCCAGCAGTGAAGCGGACAGGCTCTACTCCTACGAGCAGTACTTC.

This clone appeared a few times. V and J are TRBV4-1 and TRBJ1-5; D unclear. This CDR3 is built from 15 residues. Trimming removed 0 bases from V and 1 base from J, with 7 bases in between. Germline assignment: CDR1 MGHRA and CDR2 YSYEKL. CDR3 DNA sequence: TGCGCCAGCAGCCAAGATGCACAGAGCAATCAGCCCCAGCATTTT. Translated: CASSQDAQSNQPQHF.

This clone was seen a handful of times. Other DNA sequences within the sample encode an identical CDR3. This chain joins TRBV9 and TRBJ1-2, with a weak D call TRBD1 (5 bases). Germline V CDR1 and CDR2: SGDLS, YYNGEE. CDR3 size: 13 residues. Trimming removed 0 bases at V and 2 bases at J, with 5 bases between. The CDR3 reads CASSVGTNYGYTF. The CDR3 DNA reads as TGTGCCAGCAGCGTAGGGACAAACTATGGCTACACCTTC.

This clone was seen just once. The genes are TRBV30 and TRBJ2-5; 8 bases line up with TRBD2. The CDR3 is 14 amino acids. V lost 3 bases and J lost 2; bases outside the gene matches: 5. Germline loops: CDR1 GTSNPN, CDR2 SVGIG (reference sequence). CDR3: CAWSKAGAQETQYF. In DNA form, the CDR3 reads TGTGCCTGGAGCAAAGCGGGGGCTCAAGAGACCCAGTACTTC.

This clone has more than one count but fewer than ten. The chain employs TRBV6-5 and TRBJ2-7; D not certain. This CDR3 has 15 residues. The V and J ends lost 4 bases and 0 bases respectively, with 13 bases between them. Germline CDR1 reads MNHEY; CDR2 reads SVGAGI. The CDR3: CASSSRLSSSYEQYF. In DNA, the CDR3 is TGTGCCAGCAGTTCTCGGCTCTCGAGCTCCTACGAGCAGTACTTC.

This clone has more than one count but fewer than ten. V usage is TRBV2 and J usage is TRBJ2-2, with D tentatively TRBD2 (5 bases). Trimming cost V 1 base and J 7 bases, with 7 bases left between them. Germline values: CDR1 SNHLY, CDR2 FYNNEI. The CDR3 spans 13 residues. The CDR3 spells CASSEVRDGELFF. The CDR3 DNA is TGTGCCAGCAGTGAAGTGAGGGACGGGGAGCTGTTTTTT. Full variable domain (remainder filled in from reference TRBV2 and TRBJ2-2): EPEVTQTPSHQVTQMGQEVILRCVPISNHLYFYWYRQILGQKVEFLVSFYNNEISEKSEIFDDQFSVERPDGSNFTLKIRSTKLEDSAMYFCASSEVRDGELFFGEGSRLTVL.

A single count supports this clone. The J gene is TRBJ2-3, the V gene TRBV11-2; D gene uncertain. Trimming shortened V by 1 base and J by 1 base, and 3 bases separated the two germline ends. The CDR3 runs 13 residues. Germline-derived CDR1 and CDR2 are SGHAT and FQNNGV. CDR3 region: CASSLAGTDTQYF. The CDR3 nucleotides are TGTGCCAGCAGCTTAGCCGGCACAGATACGCAGTATTTT.